The present T cell receptor (beta chain) was sequenced within a study of identical twins. The authors used template switching to add a universal primer site and gave cDNA unique molecular identifiers. MiXCR, run by TCRdb on the 5' RACE reads, gives a single entry per CDR3 protein. The sample records about 520,000 distinct CDR3 sequences, under 25% being singletons. Healthy Caucasians were all of the donors. This clonotype was found a few times. Its antigen is unidentified. This CDR3 has 13 residues. V lost 8 bases, J lost 6 bases, and 13 bases lay in between. The V gene's germline CDR1 is SNHLY and CDR2 FYNNEI. Study conclusions and caveats: Whereas memory repertoires showed no such difference, abundant cord blood beta clonotypes carried fewer insertions.

These same records also appear under a second study, on T cells expressing NK-cell markers. That source reports: For about 6 donors, the dominant NKG2C+ clonotypes made up 1.0-7.0% of their CD8+ T cells.

Input material: CD4+ T cells sorted from blood. The chain combines TRBV2 with TRBJ2-2; D could derive from TRBD1 or TRBD2 (5 bases each). The clonotype originates from a woman under 30 in good health. CDR3 coding DNA: TGTGCCAGCTGGGGGTTGGAGGCCGGGGAGCTGTTTTTT. Its translation is CASWGLEAGELFF.